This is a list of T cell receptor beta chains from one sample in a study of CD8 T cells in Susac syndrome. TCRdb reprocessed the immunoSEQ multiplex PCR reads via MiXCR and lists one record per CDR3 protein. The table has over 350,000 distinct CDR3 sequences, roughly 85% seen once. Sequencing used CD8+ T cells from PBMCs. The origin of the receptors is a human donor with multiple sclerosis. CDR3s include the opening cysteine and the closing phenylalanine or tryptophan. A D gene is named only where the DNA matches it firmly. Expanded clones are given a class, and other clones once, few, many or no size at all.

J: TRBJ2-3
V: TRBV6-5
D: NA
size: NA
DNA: TGTGCCAGCAGTTACTCGATTTGGGGGGCCACAGATACGCAGTATTTT
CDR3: CASSYSIWGATDTQYF

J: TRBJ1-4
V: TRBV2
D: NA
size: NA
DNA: TGTGCCAGCAGTGAGAGCGGGGAGGAACTGTTTTTT
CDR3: CASSESGEELFF

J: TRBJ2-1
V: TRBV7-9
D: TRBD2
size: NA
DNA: TGTGCCAGCAGCACCCAAGCGGGGACTCTGGATGAGCAGTTCTTC
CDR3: CASSTQAGTLDEQFF

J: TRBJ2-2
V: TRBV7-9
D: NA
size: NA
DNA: TGTGCCAGCAGCTTATCAGGGGACACCGGGGAGTCCTTTTTT
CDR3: CASSLSGDTGESFF

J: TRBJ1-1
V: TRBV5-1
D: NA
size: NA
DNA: TGCGCCAGCAGCTTGTCATCGGTTAGGGGCCTGGCTGAAGCTTTCTTT
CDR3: CASSLSSVRGLAEAFF

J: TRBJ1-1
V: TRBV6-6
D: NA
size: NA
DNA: TGTGCCAGCATCTGGGCTGCAGCAATGAACACTGAAGCTTTCTTT
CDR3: CASIWAAAMNTEAFF

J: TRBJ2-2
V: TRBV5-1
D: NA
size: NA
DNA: TGCGCCAGCAGCTTTCCTGACCAGGGACCGAACACCGGGGAGCTGTTTTTT
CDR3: CASSFPDQGPNTGELFF

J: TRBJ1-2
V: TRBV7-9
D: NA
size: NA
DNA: TGTGCCAGCAGCTTAGGTTTTACAGGGCCTAACTATGGCTACACCTTC
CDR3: CASSLGFTGPNYGYTF

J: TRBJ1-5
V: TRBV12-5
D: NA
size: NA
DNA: TGTGCTAGTGGTTTTCGCGTAGGCCGGAGGGTCAGGGACAGCAATCAGCCCCAGCATTTT
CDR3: CASGFRVGRRVRDSNQPQHF

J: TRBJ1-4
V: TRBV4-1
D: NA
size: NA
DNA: TGCGCCAGCAGCCAGGTCGGCGGAAGGAATGAAAAACTGTTTTTT
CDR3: CASSQVGGRNEKLFF

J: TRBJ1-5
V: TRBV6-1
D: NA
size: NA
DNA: TGTGCCAGCACCCCATGGACGGAGTCACCCCAGCATTTT
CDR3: CASTPWTESPQHF

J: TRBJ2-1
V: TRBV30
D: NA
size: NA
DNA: TGTGCCTGGACCATTGATAGCGGTACCTACAATGAGCAGTTCTTC
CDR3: CAWTIDSGTYNEQFF

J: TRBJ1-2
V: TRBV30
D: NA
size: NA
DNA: TGTGCCTGGAGTGTACAGTCTGGCTACACCTTC
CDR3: CAWSVQSGYTF

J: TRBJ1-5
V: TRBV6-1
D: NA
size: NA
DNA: TGTGCCAGCAGTGAAAGCCCGGGACTCTTCAATCAGCCCCAGCATTTT
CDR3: CASSESPGLFNQPQHF

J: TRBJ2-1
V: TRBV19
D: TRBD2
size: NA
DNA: TGTGCCAGTAGTATTATAGCGGGGGTCTACAATGAGCAGTTCTTC
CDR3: CASSIIAGVYNEQFF

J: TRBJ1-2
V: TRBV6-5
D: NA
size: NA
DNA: TGCTCCAGCATTGAAGGCTACACCTTC
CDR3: CSSIEGYTF

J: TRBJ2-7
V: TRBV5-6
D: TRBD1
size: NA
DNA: TGTGCCAGCAGCTCTCCGGGACAGACGGGTTACGAGCAGTACTTC
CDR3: CASSSPGQTGYEQYF

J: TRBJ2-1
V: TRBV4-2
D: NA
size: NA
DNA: TGTGCCAGCAGCCAACCCTTTCAGGGTGAGCAGTTCTTC
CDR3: CASSQPFQGEQFF

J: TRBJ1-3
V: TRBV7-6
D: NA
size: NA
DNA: TGTGCCAGCAGCTTAGAGGGGGGAACGGCTGGAAACACCATATATTTT
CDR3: CASSLEGGTAGNTIYF

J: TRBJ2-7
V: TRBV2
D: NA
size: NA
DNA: TGTGCCAGCAGTGCTACGAGCGACATAGTTTTCGAGCAGTACTTC
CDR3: CASSATSDIVFEQYF

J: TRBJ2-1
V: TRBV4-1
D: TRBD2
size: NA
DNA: TGCGCCAGCAGCCACGCCGGGACTAGCGGGAGTCCGTTCTTC
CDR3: CASSHAGTSGSPFF

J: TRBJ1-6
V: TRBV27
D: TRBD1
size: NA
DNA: TGTGCCAGCAGTTTCATCCTCGGGACAGGGCTTTCACCCCTCCACTTT
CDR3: CASSFILGTGLSPLHF

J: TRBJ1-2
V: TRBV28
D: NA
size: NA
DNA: TGTGCCAGCAGGGCCCGCAGCTACACCTTC
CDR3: CASRARSYTF

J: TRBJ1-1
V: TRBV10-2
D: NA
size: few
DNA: TGCGCCAGCAGTCTCAACAGGGTCACTGAAGCTTTCTTT
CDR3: CASSLNRVTEAFF

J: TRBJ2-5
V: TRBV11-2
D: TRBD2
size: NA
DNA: TGTGCCAGCAGGGATGCGGGGGGCGGATTCCAAGAGACCCAGTACTTC
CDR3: CASRDAGGGFQETQYF

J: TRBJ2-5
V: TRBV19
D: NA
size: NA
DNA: TGTGCCAGTAGTATGGGAGAGGGAGAGGAGACCCAGTACTTC
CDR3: CASSMGEGEETQYF

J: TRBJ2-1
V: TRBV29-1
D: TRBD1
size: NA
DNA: TGCAGCGTTGAAGACGAGGGACAGGCGTACAATGAGCAGTTCTTC
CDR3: CSVEDEGQAYNEQFF

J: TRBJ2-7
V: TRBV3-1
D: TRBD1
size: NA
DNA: TGTGCCAGCACCGATTCGGACAGGGCGGTCGAGCAGTACTTC
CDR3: CASTDSDRAVEQYF

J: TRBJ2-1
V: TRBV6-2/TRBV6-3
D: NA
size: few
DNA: TGTGCCAGCAGCCAACTCCGCCCTGGTCCGGAGCAGTTCTTC
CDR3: CASSQLRPGPEQFF

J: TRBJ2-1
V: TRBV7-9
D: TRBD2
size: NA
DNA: TGTGCCAGCAGTGCAACCGGGACTAGGGGCGATGAGCAGTTCTTC
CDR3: CASSATGTRGDEQFF

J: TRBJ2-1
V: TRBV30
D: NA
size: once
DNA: TGTGCCTGTTCACTGGGGTTCAATGAGCAGTTCTTC
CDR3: CACSLGFNEQFF

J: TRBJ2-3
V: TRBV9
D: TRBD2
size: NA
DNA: TGTGCCAGCAGCCCCAGTACCGGACTAGGCACAGATACGCAGTATTTT
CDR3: CASSPSTGLGTDTQYF

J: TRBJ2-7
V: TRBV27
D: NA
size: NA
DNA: TGTGCCAGCAGTTTAGAGATAGGGAACTCCTACGAGCAGTACTTC
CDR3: CASSLEIGNSYEQYF

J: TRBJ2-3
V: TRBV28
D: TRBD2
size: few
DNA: TGTGCCAGCAACCCAAGCGGGAGGGCCGGGGCAGATACGCAGTATTTT
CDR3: CASNPSGRAGADTQYF

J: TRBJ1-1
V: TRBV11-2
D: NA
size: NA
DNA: TGTGCCAGCAGCTTAGTAGGGCCGGGAAACCTGAACACTGAAGCTTTCTTT
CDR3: CASSLVGPGNLNTEAFF

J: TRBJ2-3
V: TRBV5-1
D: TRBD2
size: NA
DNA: TGCGCCAGCAGCTTGGGGGGTAGCGGGAGCCCCCCAGATACGCAGTATTTT
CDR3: CASSLGGSGSPPDTQYF

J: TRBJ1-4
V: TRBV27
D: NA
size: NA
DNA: TGTGCCAGCAGTCCACCCCCGGGGACGTTCGAAAAACTGTTTTTT
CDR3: CASSPPPGTFEKLFF

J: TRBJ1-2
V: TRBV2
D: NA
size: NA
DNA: TGTGCCAGCATGGGGATGGAAGGGGCAAGTAACTATGGCTACACCTTC
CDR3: CASMGMEGASNYGYTF

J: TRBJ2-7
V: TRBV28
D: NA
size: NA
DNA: TGTGCCAGCAGCGTGGGCAGAACCTACGAGCAGTACTTC
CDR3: CASSVGRTYEQYF

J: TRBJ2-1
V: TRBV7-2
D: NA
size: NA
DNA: TGTGCCAGCAGCTTTATTGGAGATGAGCAGTTCTTC
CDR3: CASSFIGDEQFF

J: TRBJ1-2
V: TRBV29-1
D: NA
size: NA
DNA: TGCAGCGTTGTGGGGTCCGGGTTGGGCTATGGCTACACCTTC
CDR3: CSVVGSGLGYGYTF

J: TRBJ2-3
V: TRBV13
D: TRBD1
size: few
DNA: TGTGCCAGCAGCTCGGGACAGGGAGCAGATACGCAGTATTTT
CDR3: CASSSGQGADTQYF

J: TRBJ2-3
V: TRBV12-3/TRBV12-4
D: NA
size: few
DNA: TGTGCCAGCAGCGGAGATACGCAGTATTTT
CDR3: CASSGDTQYF

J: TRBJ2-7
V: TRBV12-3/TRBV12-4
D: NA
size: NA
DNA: TGTGCCAGCACCACTCAGGGGGGCTCGTACGAGCAGTACTTC
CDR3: CASTTQGGSYEQYF

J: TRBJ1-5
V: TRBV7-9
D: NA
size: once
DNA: TGTGCCAGCAGCTTAGAGCAACAGCCCCAGCATTTT
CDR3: CASSLEQQPQHF

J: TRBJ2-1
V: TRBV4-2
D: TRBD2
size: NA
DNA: TGTGCCAGCAGCCAAGTACTAGCGGGGGGGTACAATGAGCAGTTCTTC
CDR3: CASSQVLAGGYNEQFF

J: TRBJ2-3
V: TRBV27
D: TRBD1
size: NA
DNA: TGTGCCAGCAGTTTATCTGGACAGGGTTACAGCACAGATACGCAGTATTTT
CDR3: CASSLSGQGYSTDTQYF

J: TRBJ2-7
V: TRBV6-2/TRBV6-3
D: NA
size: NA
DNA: TGTGCCAGCAGCCGAGGACAGTTCGGCTACGAGCAGTACTTC
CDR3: CASSRGQFGYEQYF

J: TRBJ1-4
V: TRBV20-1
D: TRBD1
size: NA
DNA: TGCAGTGCTAGACATTACAGGGGGGCTAATGAAAAACTGTTTTTT
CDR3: CSARHYRGANEKLFF

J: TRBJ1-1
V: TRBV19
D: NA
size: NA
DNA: TGTGCCAGTAACTGGGCGCGGGGCACTGAAGCTTTCTTT
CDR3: CASNWARGTEAFF

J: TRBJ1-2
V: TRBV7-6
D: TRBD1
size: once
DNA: TGTGCCAGCAGCTTAGCGGCAGGGACAGGGACTGATGGCTACACCTTC
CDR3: CASSLAAGTGTDGYTF

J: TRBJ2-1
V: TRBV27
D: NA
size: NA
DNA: TGTGCCAGCAGTTCGGGGGACCCGAGCTCCTACAATGAGCAGTTCTTC
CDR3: CASSSGDPSSYNEQFF

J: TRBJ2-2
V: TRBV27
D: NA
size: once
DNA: TGTGCCAGCAGTTTCGGAGAAACGAACACCGGGGAGCTGTTTTTT
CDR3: CASSFGETNTGELFF

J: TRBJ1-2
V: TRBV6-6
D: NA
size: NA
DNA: TGTGCCAGCAGGTTCACCAGGGGAGACTATGGCTACACCTTC
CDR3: CASRFTRGDYGYTF

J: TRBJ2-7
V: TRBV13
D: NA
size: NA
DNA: TGTGCCAGCAGCTTAGTTGGGCAGGGTGAATACGAGCAGTACTTC
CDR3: CASSLVGQGEYEQYF

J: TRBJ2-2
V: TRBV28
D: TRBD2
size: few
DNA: TGTGCCAGCAGTTTGGGGGGGGACACCGGGGAGCTGTTTTTT
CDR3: CASSLGGDTGELFF